The present entry profiles one T cell receptor beta chain with its context. Clones were sequenced by immunoSEQ multiplex PCR, and TCRdb holds only the in-frame ones, with some missing. The repertoire has about 64,000 clones, just under 85% of them found once; the top ten carry 7.5% to 10%. The CDR3 runs 15 residues. Germline assignment: CDR1 SGHAT and CDR2 FQNNGV. The V and J ends lost 5 bases and 5 bases respectively, with 15 bases between them. The record originates from a study of OX40 agonist ivuxolimab in advanced cancers. The TCR sequence derives from an adult with an advanced solid tumor such as melanoma, head and neck, liver or kidney cancer. This sample comprised CD4+ or CD8+ T cells sorted from blood, obtained in a trial of the OX40 agonist ivuxolimab. This sequence joins TRBV11-2 and TRBJ1-4, with TRBD1 as a possible D gene (5 bases). CDR3 sequence: CASSAPGPINEKLFF. Here the CDR3 DNA reads TGTGCCAGCAGCGCTCCGGGACCGATCAATGAAAAACTGTTTTTT.